Listed below are T cell receptor beta chains from one sample, sequenced in a study of cytomegalovirus exposure and HLA in healthy donors. The table came from immunoSEQ multiplex PCR; TCRdb's copy has only in-frame clones and leaves some out. This sample has around 140,000 clones, with 70% to 80% found just once. What was sequenced was PBMCs. These receptors were taken from a woman under 30 in good health and CMV-seropositive. The CDR3 runs from the conserved cysteine through the conserved F or W. The order of the fields is D gene, clone size, V gene, CDR3 length, J gene, CDR3 protein, CDR3 DNA. A D gene is named only where the DNA matches it firmly. Not all rows give a size; the values are once, few, many and, for expanded clones, a class.

TRBD1	NA	TRBV28	15	TRBJ2-7	CASSVTGTISYEQYF	TGTGCCAGCAGCGTGACAGGGACCATCTCCTACGAGCAGTACTTC
NA	NA	TRBV27	15	TRBJ1-1	CASSPEEVPNTEAFF	TGTGCCAGCAGTCCGGAAGAGGTCCCGAACACTGAAGCTTTCTTT
NA	NA	TRBV4-3	14	TRBJ1-4	CASSTRGGLEKLFF	TGCGCCAGCAGCACCCGGGGGGGGCTGGAAAAACTGTTTTTT
TRBD1	few	TRBV18	19	TRBJ1-1	CASSPLDRVASYWNTEAFF	TGTGCCAGCTCACCACTAGACAGGGTAGCGTCGTATTGGAACACTGAAGCTTTCTTT
TRBD1	NA	TRBV27	16	TRBJ2-2	CASSLRGTGYTGELFF	TGTGCCAGCAGTTTACGCGGGACAGGATACACCGGGGAGCTGTTTTTT
NA	NA	TRBV7-9	14	TRBJ2-7	CASSPGSPSHEQYF	TGTGCCAGCAGCCCGGGATCCCCCTCCCACGAGCAGTACTTC
NA	NA	TRBV18	15	TRBJ2-7	CASSPTERASYEQYF	TGTGCCAGCTCACCAACCGAGCGGGCCTCCTACGAGCAGTACTTC
NA	NA	TRBV6-5	15	TRBJ1-5	CASSYSRNGNQPQHF	TGTGCCAGCAGTTACTCGCGTAACGGCAATCAGCCCCAGCATTTT
TRBD2	once	TRBV18	16	TRBJ2-3	CASSPGLAGRTDTQYF	TGTGCCAGCTCACCAGGGCTAGCGGGGCGCACAGATACGCAGTATTTT
NA	NA	TRBV5-1	16	TRBJ1-4	CASSFSEMATNEKLFF	TGCGCCAGCAGCTTCTCCGAGATGGCAACTAATGAAAAACTGTTTTTT
NA	once	TRBV21-1	17	TRBJ1-2	CASSPPGQGTGHYGYTF	TGTGCCAGCAGCCCGCCGGGACAGGGAACGGGGCACTATGGCTACACCTTC
NA	NA	TRBV20-1	10	TRBJ2-3	CSAYSDTQYF	TGCAGTGCTTATTCAGATACGCAGTATTTT
NA	NA	TRBV9	14	TRBJ2-5	CASSVDGLSETQYF	TGTGCCAGCAGCGTGGACGGACTGTCAGAGACCCAGTACTTC
NA	NA	TRBV11-2	15	TRBJ2-7	CASSLARGGYYEQYF	TGTGCCAGCAGCTTAGCGAGGGGAGGATACTACGAGCAGTACTTC
TRBD2	NA	TRBV11-2	19	TRBJ2-3	CASSLTDGLAGANTDTQYF	TGTGCCAGCAGCCTCACCGACGGACTAGCGGGGGCTAACACAGATACGCAGTATTTT
NA	few	TRBV6-4	15	TRBJ1-6	CASSVGPDNNSPLHF	TGTGCCAGCAGTGTGGGCCCAGACAATAATTCACCCCTCCACTTT
NA	NA	TRBV18	18	TRBJ1-3	CASSPLALGAFSGNTIYF	TGTGCCAGCTCACCATTAGCTTTAGGGGCTTTCTCTGGAAACACCATATATTTT
TRBD2	NA	TRBV5-1	17	TRBJ2-3	CASSLALAGGPGDTQYF	TGCGCCAGCAGCTTGGCGTTAGCGGGGGGCCCCGGGGATACGCAGTATTTT
NA	NA	TRBV4-3	16	TRBJ1-3	CASSQVLGQIGNTIYF	TGCGCCAGCAGCCAAGTGTTAGGACAGATTGGAAACACCATATATTTT
NA	NA	TRBV25-1	12	TRBJ2-1	CASTEGNNEQFF	TGTGCCAGCACCGAGGGCAACAATGAGCAGTTCTTC
TRBD1	NA	TRBV9	14	TRBJ1-2	CASSVEGTDYGYTF	TGTGCCAGCAGCGTAGAGGGGACAGACTATGGCTACACCTTC
NA	NA	TRBV6-6	12	TRBJ1-4	CASSTLREKLFF	TGTGCCAGCAGCACCCTGAGGGAAAAACTGTTTTTT
NA	NA	TRBV5-1	15	TRBJ1-2	CASSLEGREGYGYTF	TGCGCCAGCAGCTTGGAGGGCAGGGAGGGGTATGGCTACACCTTC
TRBD1	NA	TRBV7-2	16	TRBJ2-7	CASSLASGTGTYEQYF	TGTGCCAGCAGCTTAGCGTCGGGGACAGGGACCTACGAGCAGTACTTC
TRBD1	few	TRBV2	16	TRBJ1-3	CASSVQGASSGNTIYF	TGTGCCAGCAGTGTACAGGGGGCTTCCTCTGGAAACACCATATATTTT
NA	NA	TRBV29-1	16	TRBJ2-7	CSVELGRGPSSYEQYF	TGCAGCGTTGAATTAGGGCGGGGGCCGAGCTCCTACGAGCAGTACTTC
TRBD2	NA	TRBV11-3	15	TRBJ2-1	CASSTLAGGPNEQFF	TGTGCCAGCAGCACACTAGCGGGGGGGCCGAATGAGCAGTTCTTC
NA	once	TRBV7-2	14	TRBJ2-2	CASSRSVNTGELFF	TGTGCCAGCAGCCGTAGCGTGAACACCGGGGAGCTGTTTTTT
TRBD1	NA	TRBV11-2	16	TRBJ2-7	CASSSNRDRGTYEQYF	TGTGCCAGCAGCTCCAACCGGGACAGGGGGACCTACGAGCAGTACTTC
NA	NA	TRBV5-1	13	TRBJ1-2	CASSLAAEGGYTF	TGCGCCAGCAGCTTGGCCGCGGAGGGAGGCTACACCTTC
NA	NA	TRBV6-1	14	TRBJ2-2	CASSYQGFPGELFF	TGTGCCAGCAGTTATCAGGGGTTCCCCGGGGAGCTGTTTTTT
NA	NA	TRBV7-9	14	TRBJ1-1	CASSPGVSPSWAFF	TGTGCCAGCAGCCCCGGGGTCTCACCCTCCTGGGCTTTCTTT
TRBD1	few	TRBV5-5	16	TRBJ2-2	CASSFTGGPLVGELFF	TGTGCCAGCAGCTTCACAGGGGGCCCCTTGGTTGGGGAGCTGTTTTTT
NA	NA	TRBV6-4	13	TRBJ2-1	CASSETEYNEQFF	TGTGCCAGCAGTGAGACAGAATACAATGAGCAGTTCTTC
NA	NA	TRBV5-6	16	TRBJ1-2	CASSFYPAQGSYGYTF	TGTGCCAGCAGCTTCTACCCCGCACAGGGTAGCTATGGCTACACCTTC
NA	NA	TRBV28	14	TRBJ1-1	CASSLLFGNTEAFF	TGTGCCAGCAGTTTACTCTTCGGGAACACTGAAGCTTTCTTT
NA	NA	TRBV6-1	14	TRBJ1-5	CASSLQGMGQPQHF	TGTGCCAGCAGTCTTCAGGGGATGGGTCAGCCCCAGCATTTT
NA	few	TRBV11-1	14	TRBJ2-7	CASSLAGTPYEQYF	TGTGCCAGCAGCTTAGCCGGGACACCCTACGAGCAGTACTTC
NA	NA	TRBV2	14	TRBJ1-4	CASIVGGQNEKLFF	TGTGCCAGCATCGTGGGCGGGCAGAATGAAAAACTGTTTTTT
NA	NA	TRBV6-5	16	TRBJ1-6	CASSYSTGPYNSPLHF	TGTGCCAGCAGTTACTCGACAGGTCCTTATAATTCACCCCTCCACTTT
TRBD1	NA	TRBV18	13	TRBJ2-7	CASSRDSRYEQYF	TGTGCCAGCTCACGGGACAGCCGATACGAGCAGTACTTC
TRBD2	few	TRBV5-6	12	TRBJ2-7	CASGTSSYEQYF	TGTGCCAGCGGGACTAGTTCCTACGAGCAGTACTTC
NA	few	TRBV7-9	13	TRBJ1-1	CASMRLVNTEAFF	TGTGCCAGCATGCGCTTAGTGAACACTGAAGCTTTCTTT
NA	NA	TRBV30	13	TRBJ2-5	CAWTRGGGETQYF	TGTGCCTGGACGCGCGGGGGCGGAGAGACCCAGTACTTC
NA	NA	TRBV6-6	15	TRBJ2-7	CASSPSDLANYEQYF	TGTGCCAGCAGCCCATCGGACCTAGCAAACTACGAGCAGTACTTC
NA	NA	TRBV4-1	17	TRBJ2-2	CASSQEGYGAHTGELFF	TGCGCCAGCAGCCAAGAGGGATATGGGGCTCACACCGGGGAGCTGTTTTTT
TRBD1	NA	TRBV5-1	14	TRBJ2-5	CASSLVDRGQTQYF	TGCGCCAGCAGCTTGGTCGACAGGGGCCAGACCCAGTACTTC
NA	NA	TRBV18	15	TRBJ1-4	CASSPQAQQKEKLFF	TGTGCCAGCTCACCACAGGCCCAACAGAAGGAAAAACTGTTTTTT
TRBD2	NA	TRBV5-6	15	TRBJ2-1	CASSPSGVRYNEQFF	TGTGCCAGCAGCCCTAGCGGGGTGCGATACAATGAGCAGTTCTTC
TRBD1	NA	TRBV29-1	11	TRBJ2-7	CSVRQGSEQYF	TGCAGCGTTCGACAGGGGAGCGAGCAGTACTTC
NA	NA	TRBV11-2	14	TRBJ2-7	CASREPRGSDEQYF	TGTGCCAGCAGAGAGCCTCGAGGGAGCGACGAGCAGTACTTC
NA	NA	TRBV10-3	14	TRBJ1-1	CAISAQGGYTEAFF	TGTGCCATCAGTGCCCAGGGCGGCTACACTGAAGCTTTCTTC
NA	NA	TRBV15	14	TRBJ2-3	CATSRSSSTDTQYF	TGTGCCACCAGCAGATCCTCGAGCACAGATACGCAGTATTTT
NA	NA	TRBV6-5	14	TRBJ2-5	CASSKQGSVETQYF	TGTGCCAGCAGTAAACAGGGATCAGTAGAGACCCAGTACTTC
TRBD1	NA	TRBV12-5	18	TRBJ2-1	CASGLVAKQGDLPHEQFF	TGTGCTAGTGGTTTGGTAGCGAAACAGGGGGATTTACCCCATGAGCAGTTCTTC
NA	NA	TRBV4-1	16	TRBJ1-5	CASSQGPGAGDQPQHF	TGCGCCAGCAGCCAAGGGCCGGGAGCAGGCGATCAGCCCCAGCATTTT
TRBD1	NA	TRBV9	15	TRBJ1-2	CASSVGDRLRYGYTF	TGTGCCAGCAGCGTAGGGGACAGGTTACGCTATGGCTACACCTTC
TRBD1	NA	TRBV14	19	TRBJ2-3	CASSHSGTAMGWSQITQYF	TGTGCCAGCAGCCACTCCGGGACAGCAATGGGCTGGAGTCAGATTACGCAGTATTTT
TRBD2	NA	TRBV4-1	17	TRBJ2-1	CASSPQPTSGGMNEQFF	TGCGCCAGCAGCCCCCAACCGACTAGCGGGGGGATGAATGAGCAGTTCTTC